A single sample gave rise to the 8 T cell receptor beta chains below, sequenced in a study of cytotoxic CD8 clonotypes in ibrutinib-treated CLL. Method: immunoSEQ multiplex PCR; TCRdb's copy keeps in-frame clones and lacks some. The table shows 30,000 to 40,000 clones, with approximately 69% occurring only once. The sequencing used PBMCs, collected before ibrutinib treatment. The receptors here all came from a human donor with chronic lymphocytic leukemia.

The J gene is TRBJ2-1, the V gene TRBV6-5, with 9 bases lining up with TRBD1. The trim removed 2 bases at V and 5 bases at J, leaving 4 bases unmatched. This CDR3 region has 15 residues. From germline, CDR1 is MNHEY and CDR2 SVGAGI. CDR3 in DNA: TGTGCCAGCAGTTACGTCAGGACAGGGGACAATGAGCAGTTCTTC. It yields the protein CASSYVRTGDNEQFF.

This clone was detected a few times. This chain joins TRBV5-1 and TRBJ2-3; D remains ambiguous. V lost 2 bases to trimming and J lost 0 bases, with 4 bases between them. This CDR3 has 13 amino acids. From germline, CDR1 is SGHRS and CDR2 YFSETQ. This CDR3 reads CASSFPSTDTQYF. The CDR3 nucleotides read TGCGCCAGCAGCTTTCCTAGCACAGATACGCAGTATTTT.

The chain links TRBV4-2 to TRBJ1-5, with D unresolved. Germline values: CDR1 LGHNA, CDR2 YNFKEQ. The CDR3 covers 15 residues. V was cut by 3 bases and J by 1 base, with 10 bases left in between. The CDR3: CASSHFRASNQPQHF. The DNA of the CDR3 is TGTGCCAGCAGCCATTTCAGAGCGAGCAATCAGCCCCAGCATTTT.

The chain uses TRBV7-2 and TRBJ1-5; TRBD1 agrees at 9 bases. CDR3 length: 15 residues. The germline gives CDR1 SGHTA, CDR2 FQGNSA. V was pared by 7 bases and J by 4 bases, with 8 bases of the junction left unmatched. The CDR3 protein is CASTEPGTGNQPQHF. The CDR3, as DNA: TGTGCCAGCACCGAGCCCGGGACAGGGAATCAGCCCCAGCATTTT.

This chain connects TRBV5-1 to TRBJ2-5, with a possible D match to TRBD2 (6 bases). The CDR3 consists of 14 residues. The V gene lost 2 bases and the J gene lost 4 bases, with 12 bases spanning the gap. Germline loops: CDR1 SGHRS, CDR2 YFSETQ. Written as DNA, the CDR3 is TGCGCCAGCAGCTTCGGGGGAGTCGTAGAGACCCAGTACTTC. Translation: CASSFGGVVETQYF. Full variable domain (outside the CDR3, taken from reference TRBV5-1 and TRBJ2-5): KAGVTQTPRYLIKTRGQQVTLSCSPISGHRSVSWYQQTPGQGLQFLFEYFSETQRNKGNFPGRFSGRQFSNSRSEMNVSTLELGDSALYLCASSFGGVVETQYFGPGTRLLVL.

V is TRBV11-1 and J is TRBJ2-1, with a weak D call TRBD2 (6 bases). CDR3 length equals 15 residues. Germline CDR1 SGHAT, CDR2 FQDESV (reference sequence). Trimming left V 2 bases short and J 0 bases short, with 8 bases between. CDR3 amino acids: CASSLWGDSYNEQFF. CDR3 in DNA: TGTGCCAGCAGCTTATGGGGGGACTCCTACAATGAGCAGTTCTTC.

The chain employs TRBV7-2 and TRBJ1-4; D unclear. Germline V lookup: CDR1 SGHTA, CDR2 FQGNSA. The germline V and J ends were trimmed by 3 bases and 0 bases, with 8 bases remaining between them. CDR3 length: 15 amino acids. The CDR3 nucleotides are TGTGCCAGCAGCTTCCAGCAGGCAACTAATGAAAAACTGTTTTTT. Encoded protein: CASSFQQATNEKLFF. Using reference TRBV7-2 and TRBJ1-4 for the parts outside the CDR3, the full variable domain is GAGVSQSPSNKVTEKGKDVELRCDPISGHTALYWYRQSLGQGLEFLIYFQGNSAPDKSGLPSDRFSAERTGGSVSTLTIQRTQQEDSAVYLCASSFQQATNEKLFFGSGTQLSVL.

The V call is TRBV27, the J call TRBJ2-7; perhaps TRBD1 as D (5 bases). The germline CDR1 and CDR2 sequences are MNHEY and SMNVEV (reference sequence). Trimming took off 3 bases at V and 2 bases at J, with 8 bases between the two ends. This CDR3 has 13 residues. For the CDR3, the DNA is TGTGCCAGCAGTTTCTCAGGGCCCTACGAGCAGTACTTC. Translating gives CASSFSGPYEQYF.